This T cell receptor beta chain was obtained from a study of shared clonotypes between healthy human individuals. The study's findings and limits: Relative to their counterparts shared across all four donors, non-shared clonotypes exhibited diminished generation probabilities.

Only Caucasian adults living in Nashville, Tennessee made up the donor group. The investigators split CD4+ cells into a CD45RA+ naive subset and a CD45RA-negative memory subset. V lost 5 bases, J lost 7 bases, and 12 bases lay in between. Germline V lookup: CDR1 SGHTA, CDR2 FQGTGA. The CDR3 is 13 residues long. A note on this clone: Its antigen is unidentified.

Sequencing used immunoSEQ multiplex PCR; TCRdb keeps in-frame clones, though not all of them. This sample has about 1.1 million clones, with around 78% found just once. V is TRBV7-3 and J is TRBJ1-5; D is undetermined. The source is a man younger than 35 in good health. Some clones in this sample may be carry-over from other donors' samples. Sample: memory CD4+ T cells from PBMCs. Specified subset: CD45RA-negative fraction. The DNA for the CDR3 is TGTGCCAGCAGCACCCAACCTAGACAGCCCCAGCATTTT. This gives the protein CASSTQPRQPQHF.